The next 24 T cell receptor beta chains were all read from a single sample in a study of shared clonotypes between healthy human individuals. Terminally differentiated effector memory CD45RA+ cells were excluded from the naive CD8 cells, which were CD45RO-negative and positively selected for CCR7. TCRdb keeps only in-frame clones here, not all; method: immunoSEQ multiplex PCR. This sample yields about 2.2 million clones, of which just over 90% are seen a single time; approximately 1.6% belongs to the top ten. The sequenced material came from naive CD8+ T cells from PBMCs. The receptors stem from a man between 18 and 29 years old in good health. Some clones in this sample may be carry-over from other donors' samples.

This sequence joins TRBV4-1 and TRBJ2-7, with D possibly being TRBD1 or TRBD2 (5 bases each). The germline CDR1 and CDR2 sequences are MGHRA and YSYEKL. The CDR3 is made up of 14 amino acids. Between the trimmed V and J ends, which lost 4 bases and 0 bases, there was a span of 10 bases. CDR3 region: CASSRGADSYEQYF. CDR3 DNA: TGCGCCAGCAGCCGAGGGGCGGACTCCTACGAGCAGTACTTC.

The gene calls are TRBV19 and TRBJ2-2, with 9 bases lining up with TRBD1. The CDR3 spans 17 residues. After removal of 7 bases from V and 2 bases from J, the junction contained 11 bases not matched to a gene. Germline V gene lookup returns CDR1 LNHDA and CDR2 SQIVND (reference sequence). This CDR3 is CASTLFWTGENTGELFF. The CDR3 DNA reads as TGTGCCAGTACCCTCTTTTGGACAGGGGAAAACACCGGGGAGCTGTTTTTT.

The rearrangement links TRBV10-2 to TRBJ1-2; TRBD1 aligns across 9 bases. Germline values: CDR1 WSHSY, CDR2 SAAADI. This CDR3 contains 13 residues. V shed 10 bases, J shed 7 bases, and the junction held 10 bases outside the gene matches. CDR3 region: CAIRDREGLGYTF. CDR3 DNA sequence: TGCGCCATTCGGGACAGGGAGGGCCTTGGCTACACCTTC.

This clone occurred a few times. The chain carries TRBV29-1 and TRBJ2-3, with 10 positions matching TRBD2. Losses at the gene ends were 3 bases for V and 1 base for J; bases not matched to a gene: 4. The CDR3 length is 15 residues. CDR1 is SQVTM, CDR2 ANQGSEA, per germline. The CDR3 is CSVDPLAGGTDTQYF. CDR3 nucleotides: TGCAGCGTTGACCCCCTAGCGGGAGGCACAGATACGCAGTATTTT.

The V call is TRBV28, the J call TRBJ2-5, with a tentative D call TRBD2 (6 bases). Germline V gene lookup returns CDR1 MDHEN and CDR2 SYDVKM. The V and J ends lost 6 bases and 3 bases respectively, with 11 bases between them. The CDR3 has 13 residues. CDR3 amino acids: CASRMRGEETQYF. Written as DNA, the CDR3 is TGTGCCAGCAGGATGCGCGGGGAAGAGACCCAGTACTTC.

This clone was detected only once. The rearrangement uses TRBV10-3 and TRBJ1-3; no clear D. CDR1 and CDR2 (germline): ENHRY, SYGVKD. CDR3 length equals 15 residues. V was trimmed by 7 bases and J by 0 bases, leaving 13 bases between them. CDR3 DNA: TGTGCCATCACGGCGGACCTGATCTCTGGAAACACCATATATTTT. This gives the protein CAITADLISGNTIYF.

The CDR3 here is CASNAAENYGYTF. The CDR3 DNA is TGTGCCAGTAACGCTGCGGAAAACTATGGCTACACCTTC. The chain links TRBV19 to TRBJ1-2; D is undetermined. The CDR3 length is 13 residues. The V gene's germline CDR1 is LNHDA and CDR2 SQIVND (reference sequence). Trimming took off 7 bases at V and 2 bases at J, with 11 bases between the two ends. Complete variable domain (other parts from reference TRBV19 and TRBJ1-2): DGGITQSPKYLFRKEGQNVTLSCEQNLNHDAMYWYRQDPGQGLRLIYYSQIVNDFQKGDIAEGYSVSREKKESFPLTVTSAQKNPTAFYLCASNAAENYGYTFGSGTRLTVV.

The rearrangement links TRBV13 to TRBJ2-5, with D possibly being TRBD1 or TRBD2 (6 bases each). CDR1 and CDR2 from the germline V gene are PRHDT and FYEKMQ (reference sequence). V was shortened by 4 bases and J by 5 bases, with 11 bases between the two germline ends. This CDR3 is 13 amino acids long. CDR3 protein: CASSSGARETQYF. As DNA, the CDR3 is TGTGCCAGCAGCTCGGGGGCGCGGGAGACCCAGTACTTC. The complete variable domain, with remaining parts taken from reference TRBV13 and TRBJ2-5, reads AAGVIQSPRHLIKEKRETATLKCYPIPRHDTVYWYQQGPGQDPQFLISFYEKMQSDKGSIPDRFSAQQFSDYHSELNMSSLELGDSALYFCASSSGARETQYFGPGTRLLVL.

The V gene is TRBV11-3, the J gene TRBJ2-7; TRBD2 agrees at 9 bases. This CDR3 contains 14 residues. Looked up from germline, CDR1 is SGHNT and CDR2 is YENEEA. Trimming took 5 bases from V and 5 from J; bases not matched to a gene: 7. Here the CDR3 reads CASSLGTSRHEQYF. For the CDR3, the DNA is TGTGCCAGCAGCCTGGGGACTAGCCGGCACGAGCAGTACTTC.

V gene TRBV7-2 combines with J gene TRBJ2-1, with D perhaps TRBD2 (6 bases). Between the trimmed V and J ends, which lost 5 bases and 3 bases, there was a span of 17 bases. The germline CDR1 and CDR2 sequences are SGHTA and FQGNSA. The CDR3 length is 16 residues. The CDR3 is CASSPNPSGFYNEQFF. The CDR3, as DNA: TGTGCCAGCAGCCCCAACCCGAGCGGGTTCTACAATGAGCAGTTCTTC.

This chain connects TRBV5-5 to TRBJ1-1; the D is unclear. Germline CDR1 reads SGHKS; CDR2 reads YYEKEE (reference sequence). V lost 2 bases and J 1 base, leaving 12 bases between the germline ends. This CDR3 contains 15 residues. CDR3 loop: CASSLRVSQNTEAFF. The DNA of the CDR3 is TGTGCCAGCAGCTTACGGGTGAGTCAGAACACTGAAGCTTTCTTT.

The chain joins TRBV7-9 to TRBJ2-7; no definite D call. Between the trimmed V and J ends, which lost 1 base and 4 bases, there was a span of 17 bases. CDR1 SEHNR and CDR2 FQNEAQ come from the germline V gene (reference sequence). There are 16 residues in the CDR3. The CDR3 reads CASSLGGQQLLYEQYF. The CDR3 region has the DNA TGTGCCAGCAGCTTAGGCGGCCAACAACTTTTGTACGAGCAGTACTTC.

This clone came up once. The chain has TRBV27 and TRBJ2-1; the D is unclear. Germline loops: CDR1 MNHEY, CDR2 SMNVEV (reference sequence). Trimming pared 3 bases from V and 0 bases from J, leaving 12 bases between. This CDR3 has 16 residues. The chain's CDR3 is CASSFAPVLSYNEQFF. CDR3 coding DNA: TGTGCCAGCAGTTTCGCCCCGGTCCTCTCCTACAATGAGCAGTTCTTC.

The gene calls are TRBV5-8 and TRBJ1-2; tentative D call: TRBD1 (5 bases). The germline V gene encodes CDR1 SGHTS and CDR2 YDEGEE. V shed 4 bases and J shed 0 bases, with 16 bases lying between them. CDR3 size: 16 residues. CDR3 sequence (DNA): TGTGCCAGCAGCCCAAGTCGGGGGACCCCTAACTATGGCTACACCTTC. Amino acids: CASSPSRGTPNYGYTF.

The chain has TRBV28 and TRBJ2-7; perhaps D is TRBD1 or TRBD2 (5 bases each). Trimming took 1 base from V and 5 from J, leaving 18 bases between them. This CDR3 region has 16 residues. Germline loops: CDR1 MDHEN, CDR2 SYDVKM. The CDR3 reads CASSLLAGTLSDEQYF. CDR3 coding DNA: TGTGCCAGCAGTTTATTAGCCGGGACCTTGAGCGACGAGCAGTACTTC.

The gene calls are TRBV7-9 and TRBJ1-1, with a tentative D call TRBD1 (5 bases). This CDR3 is built from 17 residues. Per the germline V gene, CDR1 is SEHNR and CDR2 is FQNEAQ (reference sequence). V was pared by 5 bases and J by 0 bases, with 19 bases between. Here the CDR3 DNA reads TGTGCCAGCAGCCCCCGGGACGTCTTGGGGGTGAACACTGAAGCTTTCTTT. Translated, it gives CASSPRDVLGVNTEAFF.

This chain joins TRBV21-1 and TRBJ1-1. TRBV21-1 is reported as a pseudogene. This CDR3 comprises 15 residues. Here the CDR3 reads CASSPSAQGGTEAFF. The DNA of the CDR3 is TGTGCCAGCAGCCCCTCGGCGCAGGGAGGCACTGAAGCTTTCTTT.

This clone appeared a single time. The chain combines TRBV27 with TRBJ2-2; D may correspond to TRBD1 or TRBD2 (7 bases each). Germline assignment: CDR1 MNHEY and CDR2 SMNVEV (reference sequence). The CDR3 sequence is 15 residues long. Trimming left V 4 bases short and J 7 bases short, with 16 bases between. The CDR3 region has the DNA TGTGCCAGCAGTTCCCAAGGGGGCGGGAGCGGGGAGCTGTTTTTT. Protein product: CASSSQGGGSGELFF.

The chain combines TRBV5-1 with TRBJ2-2, with a possible D match to TRBD1 (6 bases). Trimming pared 4 bases from V and 1 base from J, leaving 14 bases between. This CDR3 has 16 amino acids. Germline V gene data show CDR1 as SGHRS and CDR2 as YFSETQ. CDR3 residues: CASSPDRIGNTGELFF. The CDR3 nucleotides are TGCGCCAGCAGCCCAGACAGGATTGGGAACACCGGGGAGCTGTTTTTT.

The V call is TRBV6-5, the J call TRBJ2-1; 8 positions agree with TRBD2. There are 13 residues in the CDR3. J was trimmed by 4 bases and V by 6 bases; bases with no gene match: 2. CDR1 MNHEY and CDR2 SVGAGI come from the germline V gene. The DNA of the CDR3 is TGTGCCAGCAGCGGGAGGGGTTACAATGAGCAGTTCTTC. Protein sequence: CASSGRGYNEQFF.

This clone showed up just a few times. The V gene is TRBV30, the J gene TRBJ1-2; D uncertain. V was trimmed by 0 bases and J by 5 bases, leaving 10 bases between them. The CDR3 sequence is 13 residues long. CDR1 and CDR2 (germline): GTSNPN, SVGIG (reference sequence). The CDR3 DNA reads TGTGCCTGGAGTGTTGGGCACGGGTATGGCTACACCTTC. It translates to CAWSVGHGYGYTF. Supplemented by reference TRBV30 and TRBJ1-2, the full variable domain reads SQTIHQWPATLVQPVGSPLSLECTVEGTSNPNLYWYRQAAGRGLQLLFYSVGIGQISSEVPQNLSASRPQDRQFILSSKKLLLSDSGFYLCAWSVGHGYGYTFGSGTRLTVV.

The CDR3 reads CASSLSLRQRASSYNEQFF. The CDR3, as DNA: TGTGCCAGCAGTTTATCCCTTCGGCAGCGGGCAAGCTCCTACAATGAGCAGTTCTTC. The chain uses TRBV27 and TRBJ2-1; D possibly corresponds to TRBD2 (6 bases). V gave up 0 bases and J gave up 0 bases, with 18 bases separating them. CDR1 MNHEY and CDR2 SMNVEV come from the germline V gene (reference sequence). There are 19 residues in the CDR3.

The V and J genes are TRBV10-3 and TRBJ2-3; D gene unclear. The germline CDR1 and CDR2 sequences are ENHRY and SYGVKD. The CDR3 runs to 17 residues. V gave up 7 bases and J gave up 2 bases, with 22 bases separating them. Here the CDR3 reads CAINTLLATTDTDTQYF. CDR3 DNA: TGTGCCATCAACACCCTTCTGGCGACCACAGACACAGATACGCAGTATTTT.

The rearrangement joins TRBV28 to TRBJ2-1, with D possibly TRBD1 on 5 matching bases. V lost 7 bases and J 4 bases, leaving 17 bases between the germline ends. Germline-derived CDR1 and CDR2 are MDHEN and SYDVKM. The CDR3 loop spans 15 amino acids. CDR3 in DNA: TGTGCCAGCACCTACAGGTCCTCAGCTTACAATGAGCAGTTCTTC. It is translated as CASTYRSSAYNEQFF.